This T cell receptor beta chain is from a study of blood T cell repertoires in COVID-19. Across the study: The United States, Italy and Spain provided the acute and convalescent COVID-19 samples.

Germline CDR1 is SNHLY and CDR2 is FYNNEI. The CDR3 has 16 amino acids. The junction had 10 bases not matched to a gene; V was cut back by 6 bases and J by 2 bases. This clone was seen once. In the original analysis: For nucleated cells, counts were estimated from reference gene primer amplification. The method was immunoSEQ multiplex PCR; TCRdb's version includes in-frame clones alone and lacks a portion of them. The V and J calls and clone size are taken from that table; D and trimming were inferred from the DNA. Among some 200,000 clones, 94% were seen once, and the ten largest hold 0.76%. Seattle patients were enrolled during active infection and followed longitudinally.

Sequencing used peripheral blood. This receptor was identified in a man aged 30 to 39 with COVID-19, enrolled during active disease. The chain employs TRBV2 and TRBJ1-5, with 7 bases lining up with TRBD1. This chain's CDR3 is CASRRTGVSGNQPQHF. CDR3 sequence (DNA): TGTGCCAGCAGGAGAACAGGGGTCAGCGGCAATCAGCCCCAGCATTTT.